Sequencing of this T cell receptor (beta chain) was carried out in a study of blood T cell repertoires in COVID-19. Whole-study context: From T cells, B-cell-depleted T cells, or PBMCs came the material, which was cDNA or gDNA.

Per germline, CDR1 MGHRA and CDR2 YSYEKL. CDR3 length equals 17 residues. The V end was cut by 1 base, the J end by 0 bases, with 10 bases between. Per the original methods: Estimation of nucleated cell counts relied on the amplification of reference gene primers. Using immunoSEQ multiplex PCR, the repertoire was profiled, and TCRdb retains in-frame clones only, with some absent. The V and J calls and the clone size are those of that table, but D and trimming were determined from the DNA. Of 150,000 to 200,000 clones in the sample, approximately 87% were seen once. The receptor was isolated from a man aged 35 to 55 with active or convalescent COVID-19. Sequencing was carried out using peripheral blood. The J gene is TRBJ1-6, the V gene TRBV4-1, with D hard to call. The CDR3 spells CASSQVVKSSYNSPLHF. The DNA of the CDR3 is TGCGCCAGCAGCCAAGTAGTTAAAAGCTCCTATAATTCACCCCTCCACTTT.